This TCR beta chain came from a study of cytomegalovirus exposure and HLA in healthy donors. Study-level background: The same platform used for the 666 first-cohort repertoires was also used for the 90 to 150 validation repertoires, as a later analysis reported.

As concerns this clone: Its antigen is currently unknown.

Sequenced by immunoSEQ multiplex PCR; TCRdb stores in-frame clones only, minus some. The sample carries fewer than 120,000 clones, roughly 88% recorded once. In germline, CDR1 is LGHNA, CDR2 YNFKEQ. The CDR3 totals 14 residues. V gave up 2 bases and J gave up 1 base, with 8 bases separating them. Study findings and constraints: First-cohort TCR clusters tended to co-occur in the roughly 120 validation repertoires, a later analysis found.

V and J are TRBV4-2 and TRBJ1-1; the D is unclear. This TCR was recovered from a woman under 40 in good health and CMV-seropositive. The sequenced material came from PBMCs. In DNA, the CDR3 is TGTGCCAGCAGCCAACCTACAGCGAACACTGAAGCTTTCTTT. Protein sequence: CASSQPTANTEAFF.